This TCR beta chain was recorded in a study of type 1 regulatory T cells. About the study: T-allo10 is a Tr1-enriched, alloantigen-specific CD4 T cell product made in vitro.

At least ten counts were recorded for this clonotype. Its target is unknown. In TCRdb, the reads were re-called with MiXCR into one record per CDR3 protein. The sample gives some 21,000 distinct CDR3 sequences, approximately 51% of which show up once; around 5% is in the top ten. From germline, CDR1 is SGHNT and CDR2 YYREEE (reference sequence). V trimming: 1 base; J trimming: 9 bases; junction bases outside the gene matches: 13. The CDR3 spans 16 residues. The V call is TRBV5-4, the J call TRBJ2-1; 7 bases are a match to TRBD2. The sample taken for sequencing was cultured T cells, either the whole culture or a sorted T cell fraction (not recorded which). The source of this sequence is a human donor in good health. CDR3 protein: CASSLFFSSGKLEQFF. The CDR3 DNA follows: TGTGCCAGCAGCTTGTTTTTCTCTAGCGGCAAACTTGAGCAGTTCTTC. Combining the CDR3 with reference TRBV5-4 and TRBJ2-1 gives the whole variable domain ETGVTQSPTHLIKTRGQQVTLRCSSQSGHNTVSWYQQALGQGPQFIFQYYREEENGRGNFPPRFSGLQFPNYSSELNVNALELDDSALYLCASSLFFSSGKLEQFFGPGTRLTVL.